This T cell receptor beta chain was found in a study of CD8+CD57+ T cells in acquired aplastic anemia. Study in general: The DNA of sorted CD4+ and CD8+ cells averaged 3.2 ug. Findings and caveats of the study: Patients and controls had CD8+ Simpson's diversity values that were not significantly distinct. Shared by patients and controls, 25 to 35 CD8+ CDR3s were abundant in patients.

Trimming cost V 2 bases and J 10 bases; bases outside gene matches: 4. Germline V gene sequence: CDR1 SGHRS, CDR2 YFSETQ. The CDR3 spans 12 residues. Investigators profiled TCR beta VDJ and CDR3 from genomic DNA template. TCRdb independently ran MiXCR on the reads; one entry per CDR3 protein. The sample consists of 150,000 to 200,000 distinct CDR3 sequences, around 65% of them appearing once. To note about this clonotype: Its antigen is not identified.

The material sequenced was sorted CD4+, CD8+, or CD8+CD57+ T cells (not recorded which) from PBMCs. The chain joins TRBV5-1 to TRBJ1-1; 8 bases line up with TRBD1. The TCR originated in a human donor with severe aplastic anemia or a healthy control (not recorded which). The CDR3 sequence is CASSFDRGLAFF. The CDR3 coding sequence is TGCGCCAGCAGCTTTGACAGGGGTCTAGCTTTCTTT.